This T cell receptor (beta chain) was captured by sequencing in a study of CD8+ T cells in alopecia areata. Study in general: Oral tofacitinib, 5 to 10 mg twice daily, was given in an open-label trial.

Deletions cut 5 bases from V and 3 bases from J, with 20 bases between. CDR1 and CDR2 from the germline V gene are SGHTA and FQGNSA. CDR3 length equals 16 residues. Researchers picked out CD4+ and CD8+ T cells from PBMCs by sorting. As for this clone: Its antigen remains unidentified.

Findings and caveats of the study: Resident alphabeta T-cell populations of normal skin are likewise subject to sequencing in scalp samples. Clonality exceeded that of normal scalp in lesional scalp, most notably in alopecia totalis/universalis.

TCR sequencing used cDNA made by reverse transcription of extracted RNA. The method was immunoSEQ multiplex PCR; TCRdb's version includes in-frame clones alone and lacks a portion of them. The sample consists of about 140,000 clones, around 51% of them appearing once. The sample was CD4+ T cells sorted from blood, taken at week 0. The TCR was taken from a human donor with alopecia areata. The chain uses TRBV7-2 and TRBJ2-7; D perhaps matches TRBD2 (6 bases). In nucleotides, the CDR3 is TGTGCCAGCAGCACCCGACCCATCGGGACTCGCTACGAGCAGTACTTC. Translation: CASSTRPIGTRYEQYF.